The T cell receptor (beta chain) described here comes from a study of spatial heterogeneity in lung cancer. As for the study in general: Sequences of the beta chain were consistently detected in greater numbers than alpha-chain sequences.

By sample fraction, this clonotype is medium-sized. Via MiXCR, TCRdb re-called the 5' RACE reads, giving one row per CDR3 protein. The sample carries nearly 4,500 distinct CDR3 sequences, about 21% recorded once. Noted time point: sample taken at primary tumor resection. Sequencing of whole RNA from tumor, nontumor lung or frozen PBMC involved no sorting. V was trimmed by 1 base and J by 1 base, leaving 8 bases between them. The CDR3 consists of 14 residues. CDR1 and CDR2 (germline): LGHNA, YSLEER. This material consisted of normal lung tissue next to the tumor, taken at surgery. V is TRBV4-3 and J is TRBJ2-7; D remains unclear. This TCR was recovered from a female donor with early-stage non-small cell lung cancer. CDR3 loop: CASSQALGSYEQYF. Here the CDR3 DNA reads TGCGCCAGCAGCCAAGCCCTCGGATCCTACGAGCAGTACTTC.